Many counts were recorded for the clone carrying this T cell receptor beta chain. Its antigen is still unknown. The sample belongs to a study of early T cells in non-severe SARS-CoV-2 infection. Overall study findings and caveats: Lookups in VDJdb leaned toward anti-spike CD8 responses and missed private and CD4 specificities.

Attached unique molecular identifiers marked individual cDNA molecules. TCRdb re-called the 5' RACE reads through MiXCR, storing one row per CDR3 protein. The sample has 65,000 to 80,000 distinct CDR3 sequences, 13% seen once. This TCR derives from an adult who was a healthcare worker with PCR-confirmed SARS-CoV-2 infection or an uninfected control (not recorded which). The sample taken for sequencing was whole blood.

The CDR3 bases are TGTGCCAGCTACTCCGGGACACGGATGAACACTGAAGCTTTCTTT. Its translation: CASYSGTRMNTEAFF. The rearrangement links TRBV18 to TRBJ1-1; weak D call: TRBD1 (6 bases). This CDR3 contains 15 residues. CDR1 KGHSH and CDR2 LQKENI come from the germline V gene. Deletions cut 7 bases from V and 0 bases from J, with 15 bases between.